Each of the 8 T cell receptor beta chains below was sequenced from the same sample in a study of CD8+ T cells in alopecia areata (dated by TCRdb to the late 2010s). Library preparation employed the immunoSEQ multiplex PCR assay. To provide template for TCR sequencing, every sample had RNA extracted and reverse transcribed into cDNA. In its TCRdb copy, this immuneACCESS table keeps in-frame sequences only and misses some clones. Where compared with another copy, unresolved V genes explain less than half of these, and the others have no known cause. Within this sample are fewer than 70,000 clones, with roughly 47% of them counted one time only. Just over 50% of the sample is held by the ten biggest clonotypes. The sample consisted of NKG2D-low CD8+ T cells sorted from blood. What this sample's cell subset or site label stands for: sorted CD8+ NKG2D-low blood T cells. Every receptor here comes from a human donor with alopecia areata.

The rearrangement links TRBV7-3 to TRBJ1-1; 9 bases match TRBD1. Germline CDR1 SGHTA, CDR2 FQGTGA. The CDR3 is 15 amino acids. V was pared by 0 bases and J by 1 base, with 0 bases of the junction left unmatched. The CDR3 here is CASSLTTGGNTEAFF. CDR3 DNA: TGTGCCAGCAGCTTAACGACAGGGGGGAACACTGAAGCTTTCTTT. Based on the CDR3 plus reference TRBV7-3 and TRBJ1-1, the full variable domain is GAGVSQTPSNKVTEKGKYVELRCDPISGHTALYWYRQSLGQGPEFLIYFQGTGAADDSGLPNDRFFAVRPEGSVSTLKIQRTERGDSAVYLCASSLTTGGNTEAFFGQGTRLTVV.

The rearrangement links TRBV4-3 to TRBJ2-6; tentatively, D is TRBD1 (5 bases). The CDR3 runs 17 residues. CDR1 is LGHNA, CDR2 YSLEER, per germline. The V end was cut by 2 bases, the J end by 4 bases, with 15 bases between. The CDR3 nucleotides read TGCGCCAGCAGCCAACACGCAGGGTACTCCGGGGCCAACGTCCTGACTTTC. This encodes CASSQHAGYSGANVLTF.

The chain recombines TRBV7-9 with TRBJ2-7; 8 bases are shared with TRBD1. With 5 bases clipped from V and 4 bases from J, the junction kept 1 base outside the gene matches. Per the germline V gene, CDR1 is SEHNR and CDR2 is FQNEAQ (reference sequence). The CDR3 is 12 residues long. CDR3 sequence: CASSRQGYEQYF. CDR3 DNA sequence: TGTGCCAGCAGCAGACAGGGGTACGAGCAGTACTTC. Together with reference TRBV7-9 and TRBJ2-7, the CDR3 gives the full variable domain: DTGVSQNPRHKITKRGQNVTFRCDPISEHNRLYWYRQTLGQGPEFLTYFQNEAQLEKSRLLSDRFSAERPKGSFSTLEIQRTEQGDSAMYLCASSRQGYEQYFGPGTRLTVT.

The table lists this clone with a few counts. This chain joins TRBV14 and TRBJ2-7; TRBD2 might be the D (6 bases). The V and J ends lost 0 bases and 7 bases respectively, with 10 bases between them. The V gene's germline CDR1 is SGHDN and CDR2 FVKESK. The CDR3 is 13 amino acids. For the CDR3, the DNA is TGTGCCAGCAGCCAAGATCCGGGGGTGGAGCAGTACTTC. Translating it yields CASSQDPGVEQYF.

This clone showed up just a few times. The V and J genes are TRBV30 and TRBJ2-4; perhaps TRBD2 as D (5 bases). CDR3 length: 16 residues. Germline V lookup: CDR1 GTSNPN, CDR2 SVGIG (reference sequence). V was cut by 2 bases and J by 2 bases, with 16 bases left in between. CDR3 nucleotide sequence: TGTGCCTGGAGTTCCTACTGGGAGCTACCCAAAAACATTCAGTACTTC. Protein: CAWSSYWELPKNIQYF.

The gene calls are TRBV7-2 and TRBJ1-4; D might be TRBD1 (6 bases). The CDR3 extends over 15 amino acids. Germline V gives CDR1 SGHTA, CDR2 FQGNSA. The ends were cut back, 4 bases at V and 6 bases at J, with 15 bases in the middle. The CDR3 reads CASSWRGGAYEKLFF. The CDR3 bases are TGTGCCAGCAGCTGGCGTGGGGGCGCGTATGAAAAACTGTTTTTT. The full variable domain, in which reference TRBV7-2 and TRBJ1-4 provide the parts outside the CDR3, is GAGVSQSPSNKVTEKGKDVELRCDPISGHTALYWYRQSLGQGLEFLIYFQGNSAPDKSGLPSDRFSAERTGGSVSTLTIQRTQQEDSAVYLCASSWRGGAYEKLFFGSGTQLSVL.

The chain employs TRBV9 and TRBJ2-1; the D gene is possibly TRBD2 (6 bases). CDR1 is SGDLS, CDR2 YYNGEE, per germline. The CDR3 consists of 11 residues. V was shortened by 7 bases and J by 15 bases, with 17 bases between the two germline ends. Written as DNA, the CDR3 is TGTGCCAGCGGACCCCGGGACTCAGGGTTCTTC. Protein: CASGPRDSGFF.

The genes are TRBV29-1 and TRBJ2-1; no clear D. Trimming pared 5 bases from V and 5 bases from J, leaving 10 bases between. The CDR3 totals 12 residues. Germline V gene sequence: CDR1 SQVTM, CDR2 ANQGSEA. CDR3 loop: CSVLSRNNEQFF. The CDR3 nucleotides read TGCAGCGTTCTATCTAGGAACAATGAGCAGTTCTTC.